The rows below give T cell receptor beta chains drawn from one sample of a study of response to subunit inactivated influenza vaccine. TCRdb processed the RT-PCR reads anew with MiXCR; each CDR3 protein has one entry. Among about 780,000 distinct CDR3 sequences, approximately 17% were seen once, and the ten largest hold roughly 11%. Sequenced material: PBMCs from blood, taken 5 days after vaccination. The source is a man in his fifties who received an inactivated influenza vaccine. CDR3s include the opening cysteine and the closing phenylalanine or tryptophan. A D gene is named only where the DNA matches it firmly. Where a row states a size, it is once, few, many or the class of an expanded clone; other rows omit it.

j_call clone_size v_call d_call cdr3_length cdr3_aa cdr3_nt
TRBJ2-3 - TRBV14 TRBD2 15 CASSQLLAEPDTQYF TGTGCCAGCAGCCAACTCCTAGCGGAACCAGATACGCAGTATTTT
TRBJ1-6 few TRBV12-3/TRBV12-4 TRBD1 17 CASTSRWTGGWNSPLHF TGTGCCAGCACCAGCAGGTGGACAGGGGGCTGGAATTCACCCCTCCACTTT
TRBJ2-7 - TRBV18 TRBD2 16 CASSPPMASGNYEQYF TGTGCCAGCTCACCACCTATGGCTAGCGGGAACTACGAGCAGTACTTC
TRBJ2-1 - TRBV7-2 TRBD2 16 CASSSTSGGDYNEQFF TGTGCCAGCAGCTCGACTAGCGGGGGGGACTACAATGAGCAGTTCTTC
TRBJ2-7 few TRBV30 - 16 CAWSELWTGTIYEQYF TGTGCCTGGAGTGAATTGTGGACAGGGACTATCTACGAGCAGTACTTC
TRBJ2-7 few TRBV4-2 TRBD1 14 CASSQEDRVGEQYF TGTGCCAGCAGCCAAGAGGACAGGGTCGGCGAGCAGTACTTC
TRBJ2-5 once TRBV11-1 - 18 CASSLTPKKVQLQETQYF TGTGCCAGCAGCTTAACGCCCAAGAAGGTGCAGTTACAAGAGACCCAGTACTTC
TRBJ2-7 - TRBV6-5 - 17 CASSYSPSNPGFYEQYF TGTGCCAGCAGTTACAGTCCCTCTAATCCAGGGTTCTACGAGCAGTACTTC
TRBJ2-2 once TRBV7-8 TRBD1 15 CASSLGQLRTGELFF TGTGCCAGCAGCCTGGGACAGTTAAGGACCGGGGAGCTGTTTTTT
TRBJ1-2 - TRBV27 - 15 CASSTRQANYYGYTF TGTGCCAGCAGTACTAGACAAGCCAATTACTATGGCTACACCTTC
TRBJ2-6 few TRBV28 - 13 CASSLVGDKVLTF TGTGCCAGCAGTTTGGTGGGGGATAAAGTCCTGACTTTC
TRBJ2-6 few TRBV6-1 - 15 CASSASLSGANVLTF TGTGCCAGCAGTGCCAGCTTATCTGGGGCCAACGTCCTGACTTTC
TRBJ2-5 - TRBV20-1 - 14 CSARDLQGQETQYF TGCAGTGCTAGAGATCTTCAGGGCCAAGAGACCCAGTACTTC
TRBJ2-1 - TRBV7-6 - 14 CASSLRTVDYEQFF TGTGCCAGCAGCTTACGTACAGTGGACTATGAGCAGTTCTTC
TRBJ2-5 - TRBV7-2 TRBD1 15 CASSPTGTGRETQYF TGTGCCAGCAGCCCTACCGGGACAGGGAGGGAGACCCAGTACTTC
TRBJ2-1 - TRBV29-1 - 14 CSAGSARAYNEQFF TGCAGCGCCGGGTCGGCTCGTGCCTACAATGAGCAGTTCTTC
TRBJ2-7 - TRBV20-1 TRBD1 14 CSASTGVGAYEQYF TGCAGTGCTTCGACAGGGGTGGGGGCCTACGAGCAGTACTTC
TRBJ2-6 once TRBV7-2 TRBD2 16 CASSQKREGKANVLTF TGTGCCAGCAGCCAAAAACGGGAGGGGAAGGCCAACGTCCTGACTTTC
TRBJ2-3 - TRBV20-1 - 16 CSARDSGTGNKNTQYF TGCAGTGCTAGAGATAGCGGGACAGGGAACAAAAATACGCAGTATTTT
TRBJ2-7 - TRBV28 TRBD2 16 CASSLLAGGPQYEQYF TGTGCCAGCAGTCTCCTAGCGGGAGGGCCACAATACGAGCAGTACTTC
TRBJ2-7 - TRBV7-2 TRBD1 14 CASSIRDRGTEQYF TGTGCCAGCAGCATCCGGGACAGGGGGACCGAGCAGTACTTC
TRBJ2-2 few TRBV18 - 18 CASSPSPGLSLNTGELFF TGTGCCAGCTCACCCTCACCCGGACTGTCGTTAAACACCGGGGAGCTGTTTTTT
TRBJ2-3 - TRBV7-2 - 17 CASSLASGRGAADTQYF TGTGCCAGCAGCTTAGCGAGCGGACGAGGGGCTGCAGATACGCAGTATTTT
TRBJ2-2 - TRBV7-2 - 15 CASSPPPLDTGELFF TGTGCCAGCAGCCCCCCCCCCTTAGACACCGGGGAGCTGTTTTTT
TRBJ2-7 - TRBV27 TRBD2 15 CASSFIAGRAYEQYF TGTGCCAGCAGTTTCATAGCGGGACGGGCCTACGAGCAGTACTTC
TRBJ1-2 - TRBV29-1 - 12 CSGGTDYYGYTF TGCAGCGGTGGGACCGACTACTATGGCTACACCTTC
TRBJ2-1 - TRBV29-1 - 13 CSAMSRVLNEQFF TGCAGCGCTATGTCCAGGGTCCTCAATGAGCAGTTCTTC
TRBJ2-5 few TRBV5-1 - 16 CASSLGGTSDQETQYF TGCGCCAGCAGCTTGGGAGGGACCTCCGACCAAGAGACCCAGTACTTC
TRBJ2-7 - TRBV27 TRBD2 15 CASSPRAGVNYEQYF TGTGCCAGCAGTCCCCGGGCGGGGGTTAACTACGAGCAGTACTTC